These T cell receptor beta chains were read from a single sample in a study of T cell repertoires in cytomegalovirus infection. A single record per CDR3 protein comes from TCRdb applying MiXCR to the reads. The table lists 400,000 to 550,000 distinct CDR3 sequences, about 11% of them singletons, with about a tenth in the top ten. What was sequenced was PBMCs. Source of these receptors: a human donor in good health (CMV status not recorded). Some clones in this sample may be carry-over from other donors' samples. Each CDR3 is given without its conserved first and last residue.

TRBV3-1	ASSERGQPQH
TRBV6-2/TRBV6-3	ASSYRQGTDTQY
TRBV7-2	ASSKSTGDYEQY
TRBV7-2	ASSSGTGIQETQY
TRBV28	ASSFQGGNTEAF
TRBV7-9	ASSADTYGYT
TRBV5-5	ASSKAGTGDFEQY
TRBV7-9	ASSLRQEETQY
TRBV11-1	ASSLRAGRYQETQY
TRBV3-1	ASSQERTSIFNEQF
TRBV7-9	AAAGQPNTEAF
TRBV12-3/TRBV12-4	ASSLRDYTDTQY
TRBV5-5	ASSLLDRGRETQY
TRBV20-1	SARGLAEDGYEQY
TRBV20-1	SARPDRSPYEQY
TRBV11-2	ASSLYRLAATPDTQY
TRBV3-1	ASSHSVDTQY
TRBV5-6	ASSAGTYNSPLH
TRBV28	ASSLWGDRGYNQPQH
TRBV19	ASSIGIQRTEAF
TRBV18	ASSPVIGQDGYT
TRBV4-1	ASSQNGQAYSYGYT
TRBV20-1	SAVGTDEGYEQY
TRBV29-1	SAPGQPNTGELF